This TCR beta chain appears in the sequencing data of a study of molecular identifiers for immune sequencing clone quantification. In the study overall: In replicates, RNA taken from about 20,000 or 100,000 naive CD8 cells was divided five ways, and four portions underwent sequencing.

Regarding this clonotype: A much larger clone sits a single nucleotide away, making a read error possible.

The CDR3 has 16 amino acids. Looked up from germline, CDR1 is MGHDK and CDR2 is SYGVNS. The CD8+CD4-CCR7+CD45RA+ phenotype defined the sorted naive CD8 T cells. Previously described methods and listed TCR primers were employed for the bulk TCR libraries. One entry per CDR3 protein, called by TCRdb with MiXCR from the PCR reads. The profile shows 350,000 or so distinct CDR3 sequences, about 21% of them singletons. The sample taken for sequencing was naive CD8+ T cells from blood, with Jurkat cell RNA spiked in. Specified subset: FACS-sorted CD8+CD4-CCR7+CD45RA+ naive T cells. The chain uses TRBV25-1 and TRBJ1-1, with 7 bases identical to TRBD1. This sequence was found in a human donor in good health. Some libraries in this study had Jurkat cell RNA spiked in. The CDR3 here is CASSELGTDLNIEAFF. DNA for the CDR3: TGTGCCAGCAGTGAATTGGGGACAGACCTTAACATTGAAGCTTTCTTT. The variable domain in full, with the rest retrieved from reference TRBV25-1 and TRBJ1-1, is EADIYQTPRYLVIGTGKKITLECSQTMGHDKMYWYQQDPGMELHLIHYSYGVNSTEKGDLSSESTVSRIRTEHFPLTLESARPSHTSQYLCASSELGTDLNIEAFFGQGTRLTVV.